This T cell receptor (beta chain) originates from a study of blood T cell repertoires in COVID-19. Study information: The United States, Italy and Spain supplied acute and convalescent COVID-19 samples. Sources were T cells, B-cell-depleted T cells, or PBMCs; the material itself was cDNA or gDNA.

CDR1 is MNHEY, CDR2 SMNVEV, per germline (reference sequence). The V and J ends lost 2 bases and 1 base respectively, with 16 bases between them. This CDR3 spans 17 amino acids. In the authors' methods: Amplification of reference gene primers was used by the study to estimate nucleated cell counts. Some clones are missing from TCRdb's copy, which holds only in-frame ones; the method was immunoSEQ multiplex PCR. The DNA was the basis for D and trimming; V, J and clone size are from that table. In the table there are about 67,000 clones, 80% to 90% of which are singletons. The receptor was derived from a man between 45 and 60 years old with active COVID-19. This chain joins TRBV27 and TRBJ2-3; weak D call: TRBD2 (7 bases). Material for sequencing was peripheral blood. CDR3 sequence (DNA): TGTGCCAGCAGTTTAAGGGTGGGGGGGGCCCGCACAGATACGCAGTATTTT. Amino acid sequence: CASSLRVGGARTDTQYF.